A single sample is the source of the 3 T cell receptor beta chains below, sequenced in a study of T cell responses to AZD1222 COVID-19 vaccine (dated by TCRdb to the early 2020s). Library creation used the immunoSEQ multiplex PCR assay. TCRdb carries this immuneACCESS record with in-frame sequences only. Its versions omit some clonotypes, under half of them owing to an unresolved V gene in the studies checked, with the rest unexplained. The sample data list some 200,000 clones, and approximately 91% of these were observed just once. The ten most abundant clones make up 0.99% of the sample. The time point label corresponds to: baseline before first vaccination. Specimen: peripheral blood, collected on day 0 of AZD1222 vaccination. These receptor sequences come from an adult in good health.

The rearrangement joins TRBV6-5 to TRBJ2-3; no reliable D call. V lost 2 bases and J lost 3, with 9 bases in between. This CDR3 comprises 14 residues. Germline assignment: CDR1 MNHEY and CDR2 SVGAGI. The CDR3 DNA is TGTGCCAGCAGTTACACCTCATTTACAGATACGCAGTATTTT. This translates into CASSYTSFTDTQYF.

The gene calls are TRBV20-1 and TRBJ1-5; D is unclear. V shed 3 bases and J shed 0 bases, with 15 bases lying between them. CDR3 length equals 16 residues. Germline-derived CDR1 and CDR2 are DFQATT and SNEGSKA (reference sequence). The CDR3 spells CSASSVGAYSNQPQHF. The CDR3 coding sequence is TGCAGTGCTAGTAGTGTAGGCGCTTATAGCAATCAGCCCCAGCATTTT.

The chain uses TRBV19 and TRBJ2-7, with 12 bases matching TRBD2. Germline V gene data show CDR1 as LNHDA and CDR2 as SQIVND (reference sequence). The ends lost 4 bases at V and 1 base at J; junction bases unmatched: 11. CDR3 size: 18 residues. CDR3 loop: CASSTTTLGTSGSYEQYF. Here the CDR3 DNA reads TGTGCCAGTAGTACCACCACACTCGGGACTAGCGGGTCCTACGAGCAGTACTTC. Full variable domain (remainder filled in from reference TRBV19 and TRBJ2-7): DGGITQSPKYLFRKEGQNVTLSCEQNLNHDAMYWYRQDPGQGLRLIYYSQIVNDFQKGDIAEGYSVSREKKESFPLTVTSAQKNPTAFYLCASSTTTLGTSGSYEQYFGPGTRLTVT.